Following are 22 T cell receptor beta chains from one sample sequenced in a study of monozygotic twins with inflammatory bowel disease. With the 5' RACE reads reprocessed, TCRdb shows one record per CDR3 protein and no DNA. The specimen's table records 93,000 or so distinct CDR3 sequences. The sample comprised blood. Every receptor here comes from a human donor with ulcerative colitis or Crohn's disease, or a healthy co-twin of an affected twin (not recorded which).

The chain recombines TRBV7-2 with TRBJ2-3. The CDR3 spans 14 residues. Germline V gene lookup returns CDR1 SGHTA and CDR2 FQGNSA. This chain's CDR3 is CASSLASAAHTQYF.

This chain connects TRBV6-5 to TRBJ1-5. The CDR3 runs 18 residues. Germline V gives CDR1 MNHEY, CDR2 SVGAGI. The CDR3 here is CASSPYGRQLFSNQPQHF.

The CDR3 loop is CASSSGTGVSPLHF. The chain joins TRBV19 to TRBJ1-6; TCRdb's assignment of TRBD1 cannot be checked, as there is no DNA. This CDR3 has 14 amino acids. Germline CDR1 is LNHDA and CDR2 is SQIVND (reference sequence).

This rearrangement joins TRBV29-1 to TRBJ1-2; with no DNA, the TCRdb D assignment of TRBD1 cannot be verified. The CDR3 sequence is 15 residues long. Germline lookup yields CDR1 SQVTM and CDR2 ANQGSEA. CDR3 loop: CSASTTGGFDYGYTF.

The rearrangement joins TRBV12-3 or TRBV12-4 to TRBJ2-7. The CDR3 sequence is 13 residues long. CDR3: CASRQTSSYEQYF.

The J gene is TRBJ2-2, the V gene TRBV12-3 or TRBV12-4; TCRdb's D call, TRBD1, is unchecked because there is no DNA. The CDR3 length is 14 residues. CDR3 in amino acids: CASTRAPGAGELFF.

CDR3 in amino acids: CASSLGQFNQPQHF. The chain has TRBV7-9 and TRBJ1-5. CDR1 and CDR2 from the germline V gene are SEHNR and FQNEAQ (reference sequence). This CDR3 has 14 amino acids. The full variable domain, completed using reference TRBV7-9 and TRBJ1-5, is DTGVSQNPRHKITKRGQNVTFRCDPISEHNRLYWYRQTLGQGPEFLTYFQNEAQLEKSRLLSDRFSAERPKGSFSTLEIQRTEQGDSAMYLCASSLGQFNQPQHFGDGTRLSIL.

V usage is TRBV18 and J usage is TRBJ2-3; the D call from TCRdb, TRBD2, cannot be confirmed without DNA. CDR3 length equals 20 residues. Germline V CDR1 and CDR2: KGHSH, LQKENI. Here the CDR3 reads CASSPQAASGRAGGPDTQYF. The full variable domain, its missing parts supplied by reference TRBV18 and TRBJ2-3, is NAGVMQNPRHLVRRRGQEARLRCSPMKGHSHVYWYRQLPEEGLKFMVYLQKENIIDESGMPKERFSAEFPKEGPSILRIQQVVRGDSAAYFCASSPQAASGRAGGPDTQYFGPGTRLTVL.

This chain uses TRBV3-1 with TRBJ2-7. The CDR3 covers 11 residues. From germline, CDR1 is LGHDT and CDR2 YNNKEL (reference sequence). CDR3: CASSQVHEQYF.

The rearrangement links TRBV7-2 to TRBJ1-1. The CDR3 covers 14 residues. CDR1 and CDR2 from the germline V gene are SGHTA and FQGNSA. CDR3 in amino acids: CASSLKRENTEAFF.

This chain uses TRBV6-5 with TRBJ2-1; the D gene TCRdb calls, TRBD1, cannot be checked with no DNA. Germline V CDR1 and CDR2: MNHEY, SVGAGI. The CDR3 spans 15 residues. The CDR3 reads CASSYYGRGHNEQFF.

V is TRBV7-2 and J is TRBJ2-3; as DNA is missing, the TRBD2 call by TCRdb cannot be tested. The CDR3 loop spans 16 amino acids. The germline gives CDR1 SGHTA, CDR2 FQGNSA. The CDR3 loop reads CASSQSAGRVADTQYF.

This chain connects TRBV28 to TRBJ2-1; no DNA is available, so the TRBD2 call from TCRdb remains unchecked. The CDR3 runs 18 residues. Germline V gene lookup returns CDR1 MDHEN and CDR2 SYDVKM. CDR3 amino acids: CASSLSPGLGTSLNEQFF.

The chain uses TRBV6-2 or TRBV6-3 and TRBJ2-1; as DNA is missing, the TRBD2 call by TCRdb cannot be tested. CDR3 length: 15 residues. Germline loops: CDR1 MNHEY, CDR2 SVGEGT. CDR3 loop: CASSYGVLAAGEQFF.

The V call is TRBV4-1, the J call TRBJ2-1; the D call from TCRdb, TRBD1, cannot be confirmed without DNA. CDR1 and CDR2 (germline): MGHRA, YSYEKL. The CDR3 contains 13 residues. The CDR3 here is CASSQGGTNRKFF.

The V call is TRBV6-1, the J call TRBJ2-1; TCRdb returns TRBD1, unconfirmable since there is no DNA. The length of the CDR3 is 18 residues. From germline, CDR1 is MNHNS and CDR2 SASEGT. The CDR3 sequence is CACSPLKTGANIYNEQFF.

The chain is built from TRBV12-3 or TRBV12-4 and TRBJ2-1; TCRdb's assignment of TRBD2 cannot be checked, as there is no DNA. This CDR3 comprises 16 residues. Here the CDR3 reads CASSPGLAGGVGEQFF.

The gene calls are TRBV5-1 and TRBJ1-1. CDR1 and CDR2 (germline): SGHRS, YFSETQ. CDR3 length equals 15 residues. CDR3 amino acids: CASSLVVTVNTEAFF.

The CDR3 is CASWMTGVKGELFF. This chain connects TRBV6-1 to TRBJ2-2; TCRdb's D call, TRBD1, is unchecked because there is no DNA. CDR1 is MNHNS, CDR2 SASEGT, per germline. The CDR3 runs to 14 residues.

The CDR3 is CSGTGGPGSYNEQFF. The chain uses TRBV29-1 and TRBJ2-1; the D call of TRBD2 rests on TCRdb alone, since no DNA is present to check it. CDR1 and CDR2 (germline): SQVTM, ANQGSEA. The CDR3 has 15 residues.

The chain joins TRBV27 to TRBJ1-5; the D call from TCRdb, TRBD1, cannot be confirmed without DNA. Germline values: CDR1 MNHEY, CDR2 SMNVEV (reference sequence). The CDR3 has 17 amino acids. CDR3 protein: CASRFSSGQGFNQPQHF.

This chain connects TRBV4-1 to TRBJ2-3; there is no DNA to check the TCRdb D call of TRBD2. This CDR3 region has 16 residues. The V gene's germline CDR1 is MGHRA and CDR2 YSYEKL. CDR3 protein: CASSQVASASTDTQYF.